This TCR beta chain came from a study of cytomegalovirus exposure and HLA in healthy donors. Whole-study findings and limits: Generally TCR sequences proved uncommon, though certain public TCRs appeared in numerous donors. A few CMV-associated chains were confirmed in vitro to be specific for CMV antigens.

CDR1 and CDR2 (germline): MNHNS, SASEGT. V was clipped by 6 bases and J by 4 bases; unmatched bases: 7. The CDR3 runs 14 residues. Sequencing used immunoSEQ multiplex PCR; TCRdb keeps in-frame clones, though not all of them. The repertoire consists of 130,000 or so clones, with around 90% occurring once and the leading ten covering roughly 6.7%. On this clone itself: Its target is not known.

The rearrangement joins TRBV6-1 to TRBJ2-7, with 9 bases fitting TRBD1. The sequence was collected from a woman aged 25 to 39 in good health and CMV-seropositive. Sequencing was carried out using PBMCs. The CDR3 here is CASREDRGAYEQYF. CDR3 DNA sequence: TGTGCCAGCAGGGAGGACAGGGGCGCTTACGAGCAGTACTTC.